This T cell receptor (beta chain) came from a study of T-cell memory formation after mild COVID-19 (dated by TCRdb to about 2021). Some background on the complete study: TCR sequence clusters from the two donors were largely donor specific. In a couple of donors, T-cell clones that expanded and contracted after mild COVID-19 were tracked by sequencing TCRalpha and TCRbeta repertoires over time. Two young, previously healthy adult volunteers, one female and one male, were included in the cohort. General findings and caveats noted by the study authors: The detection of some responding clones in pre-infection memory suggests that pre-existing cross-reactive memory T cells joined the SARS-CoV-2 response. The second-wave clones that peaked on day 37 were not confirmed to be SARS-CoV-2 specific. The study included only a couple of mild cases, and larger cohorts that include severe cases with pre-infection samples were judged to be necessary. Clones that contracted from day 15 to 85 showed balanced CD4/CD8 phenotypes, whereas a second wave of clones that expanded from day 15 to 37 leaned towards CD4+. Contracting CD4+ clones turned up mainly in the CM and EM memory subsets, whereas EMRA was where CD8+ clones were enriched.

At the junction V is shortened by 5 bases and J by 8 bases, with 12 bases in between. Reading from cysteine to phenylalanine, the CDR3 counts 12 amino acids. Here the CDR3 DNA is all that survives: 36 bases in frame from base 1. CDR1 and CDR2 are drawn from the germline V gene (reference sequence): SEHNR, FQNEAQ. Ficoll-Paque density gradient centrifugation was used to isolate PBMCs. The sample was run on an Illumina NovaSeq 6000. cDNA libraries for TCRalpha and TCRbeta were prepared by 5'RACE using constant-segment primers, with sample barcodes and unique molecular identifiers added. RNA was extracted from every sample with Trizol reagent. The libraries were amplified in two PCR steps, and the second step added a second sample barcode and Illumina TruSeq adapters. Libraries were sequenced on an Illumina NovaSeq with 2 x 150 bp paired-end reads. The paper's data handling went like this. Reads were demultiplexed and collapsed into UMI-guided consensus sequences with migec v1.2.7. Using mixcr v2.1.11, UMI consensuses were aligned to TRA and TRB V and J templates and then assembled into clonotypes. Clonotypes were classified as expanded or contracted when called significant by both edgeR and NoisET, with noise models trained on biological replicates. For edgeR calls, a false discovery rate-adjusted p below 0.01 and a log2 fold-change threshold of 1 were applied. As an exploratory analysis of dynamics, max-normalized trajectories of the 1000 most abundant clonotypes were examined by PCA with hierarchical clustering. Separately sequenced CD4+ and CD8+ repertoires were used to assign the CD4 or CD8 phenotype of responding clones. The public reads were quality trimmed at Q25 with fastp and then assembled into clones with MiXCR by TCRdb, keeping productive beta chains. Duplicate CDR3 protein sequences are folded into a single record with the most common DNA and genes. None of the V and J calls come from the authors' own analysis; TCRdb made them. Present in this sample are some 100,000 distinct CDR3 sequences, over 8.5% of which were seen just once. The ten most abundant clones make up approximately 39% of the sample.

This clonotype occurred a few times. This receptor's antigen is unknown. No qualities accompany the bases; no much larger clone lies one base away. The receptor's source is a man younger than 35 who had mild COVID-19 (a few samples of this study predate the infection). The sample titles of this study are shuffled in the database, so cell type and time point are left out; the donor was told from shared clones. Sequenced sample: PBMCs or a T cell subset sorted from them (not recorded which). The chain links TRBV7-9 with TRBJ1-1; the D gene assignment is ambiguous. The sequenced DNA: TGTGCCAGCAGCGAAACACGGGTGGAAGCTTTCTTT. Its amino acids are CASSETRVEAFF.